This TCR beta chain was found in a study of metastatic and nonmetastatic thyroid tumors. Across the study: Across peripheral blood and tumor or nodule tissue samples taken from malignant and benign thyroid patients, the repertoires were compared with one another.

In its sample, this clone was seen many times. Its antigen is not identified. Study-wide points: Benign nodules were reported to have significantly lower TCR beta diversity than malignant thyroid tumors, in blood and tumor.

The CDR3 runs to 13 residues. J lost 16 bases, V lost 1 base, and 8 bases had no gene match. In germline, CDR1 is MDHEN, CDR2 SYDVKM. In the original workflow: Across clinicopathological groups, CDR3 differences served as the basis for building a distant-metastasis classifier for papillary thyroid cancer. MiXCR reprocessed the PCR reads for TCRdb. TCRdb, not the authors, supplied the V and J calls. The repertoire holds approximately 38,000 clones, about 15% seen once, with roughly 9.6% in the top ten. Patients had received no treatment of any kind before thyroid surgery. The source material was tumor tissue. The rearrangement uses TRBV28 and TRBJ2-1, with 9 bases identical to TRBD1. The sequence was obtained from a female donor with papillary thyroid cancer or a benign thyroid nodule (not recorded which). Some clones in this sample may be carry-over from other donors' samples. CDR3: CASSLSNMDRGFF. The CDR3 DNA reads as TGTGCCAGCAGTTTATCAAACATGGACAGGGGTTTCTTC. Based on the CDR3 plus reference TRBV28 and TRBJ2-1, the full variable domain is DVKVTQSSRYLVKRTGEKVFLECVQDMDHENMFWYRQDPGLGLRLIYFSYDVKMKEKGDIPEGYSVSREKKERFSLILESASTNQTSMYLCASSLSNMDRGFFGPGTRLTVL.